This TCR beta chain comes out of a study of blood T cell repertoires in COVID-19. Study-wide background: Donors in the United States, Italy and Spain gave samples during acute or convalescent COVID-19.

Trimming stripped 1 base from V and 3 bases from J, with 10 bases between. Germline CDR1 and CDR2: SGHTA and FQGTGA. CDR3 length: 15 amino acids. TCRdb's copy holds only in-frame clones and misses some; the assay was immunoSEQ multiplex PCR. The sample includes approximately 220,000 clones, approximately 84% of them seen just once. In its sample, this clone was seen a few times. The chain is built from TRBV7-3 and TRBJ1-5, with unresolved D. Sequencing was performed on peripheral blood. The clonotype originates from a woman under 40 who had recovered from COVID-19. CDR3 nucleotides: TGTGCCAGCAGCTTAAATGGCGGAGCCAATCAGCCCCAGCATTTT. Residues: CASSLNGGANQPQHF.